The rows below give T cell receptor beta chains drawn from one sample of a study of brain metastases from non-small cell lung cancer. The assay was immunoSEQ multiplex PCR, and TCRdb's table has in-frame clones only and misses some. The table shows under 700 clones, with 86% occurring only once. The sequencing input was tumor-adjacent normal tissue. These TCRs come from a donor aged 40 or over with non-small cell lung cancer. Both conserved end residues are part of each CDR3. A D gene is named only where the DNA matches it firmly. Rows may omit the clone size; those that give it use once, few, many or a size class.

J,D,V,size,CDR3,DNA
TRBJ1-1,-,TRBV12-3/TRBV12-4,once,CASSRDTNTEAFF,TGTGCCAGCAGTAGGGACACGAACACTGAAGCTTTCTTT
TRBJ2-7,TRBD2,TRBV6-5,once,CASSSGSGGAYEQYF,TGTGCCAGCAGTTCTGGCAGCGGGGGGGCATACGAGCAGTACTTC
TRBJ1-4,-,TRBV3-1/TRBV3-2,-,CASSLYEKLFF,TGTGCCAGCAGCCTTTATGAAAAACTGTTTTTT
TRBJ2-2,TRBD2,TRBV29-1,-,CSVRSGGPAGELFF,TGCAGCGTACGCTCGGGGGGGCCCGCCGGGGAGCTGTTTTTT
TRBJ1-1,-,TRBV5-1,-,CASSVRGGLENTEAFF,TGCGCCAGCAGCGTAAGGGGGGGATTGGAGAACACTGAAGCTTTCTTT
TRBJ1-1,-,TRBV6-5,-,CATAPRANTEAFF,TGTGCCACCGCGCCCCGGGCGAACACTGAAGCTTTTTTT
TRBJ1-1,-,TRBV3-1/TRBV3-2,-,CASSQASLRDASFMNIEAFF,TGTGCCAGCAGCCAAGCAAGCCTCCGGGACGCGAGTTTCATGAACATTGAAGCTTTCTTT
TRBJ2-1,-,TRBV7-2,-,CASGNRRADNEQFF,TGTGCCAGCGGAAATCGGAGGGCGGACAATGAGCAGTTCTTC
TRBJ2-2,-,TRBV6-6,-,CASSFSRITGELFF,TGTGCCAGCAGCTTTTCACGGATAACCGGGGAGCTGTTTTTT
TRBJ2-1,-,TRBV3-1/TRBV3-2,-,CASSQGFEQFF,TGTGCCAGCAGCCAAGGGTTTGAGCAGTTCTTC
TRBJ1-1,-,TRBV10-2,-,CASSESPRATEAFF,TGCGCCAGCAGTGAGTCGCCCAGGGCCACTGAAGCTTTCTTT
TRBJ1-1,-,TRBV6-6,few,CATAPRANTEAFF,TGTGCCACCGCGCCCCGGGCGAACACTGAAGCTTTCTTT
TRBJ2-1,TRBD1,TRBV9,few,CASSSPGQGAFHNEQFF,TGTGCCAGCAGCTCCCCAGGACAGGGGGCTTTCCACAATGAGCAGTTCTTC
TRBJ2-3,TRBD2,TRBV5-4,-,CASSLVGGGATDTQYF,TGTGCCAGCAGCTTGGTTGGCGGGGGGGCCACAGATACGCAGTATTTT
TRBJ1-1,-,TRBV6-5,-,CASSSTVNTEAFF,TGTGCCAGCAGTTCGACCGTGAACACTGAAGCTTTCTTT
TRBJ2-7,-,TRBV27,-,CASGYEQYF,TGTGCCAGCGGTTACGAGCAGTACTTC
TRBJ1-2,-,TRBV7-8,-,CASSLGTASTYGYTF,TGTGCCAGCAGCTTAGGTACAGCATCTACTTATGGCTACACCTTC
TRBJ2-7,-,TRBV10-1,-,CASSKYQGFYEQYF,TGCGCCAGCAGTAAGTACCAGGGCTTCTACGAGCAGTACTTC
TRBJ2-2,-,TRBV5-1,-,CASSMESTGELFF,TGCGCCAGCAGCATGGAAAGCACCGGGGAGCTGTTTTTT
TRBJ1-2,-,TRBV6-5,-,CASSYSTGSSGYTF,TGTGCCAGCAGTTACTCGACAGGCTCAAGTGGCTACACCTTC
TRBJ2-7,-,TRBV5-5,-,CASSLVNMGFSYEQYF,TGTGCCAGCAGCTTGGTAAATATGGGATTCTCCTACGAGCAGTACTTC
TRBJ1-1,-,TRBV6-5,-,CATSDNTEAFF,TGTGCCACCTCAGACAACACTGAAGCTTTCTTT
TRBJ2-1,-,TRBV7-9,-,CASNFGVGEQFF,TGTGCCAGCAACTTTGGGGTGGGCGAGCAGTTCTTC
TRBJ2-1,TRBD2,TRBV7-3,once,CASRSSLAGSSNEQFF,TGTGCCAGCAGGTCCTCTCTAGCGGGGTCGAGCAATGAGCAGTTCTTC
TRBJ1-3,-,TRBV28,-,CASLSGAYSGNTIYF,TGTGCCAGCTTATCCGGGGCCTACTCTGGAAACACCATATATTTT
TRBJ1-1,-,TRBV7-9,-,CASSAPGMERTEAFF,TGTGCCAGCAGCGCACCAGGGATGGAAAGGACTGAAGCTTTCTTT